This T cell receptor beta chain was captured by sequencing in a study of T cell responses to AZD1222 COVID-19 vaccine. Of note for this clone: Its antigen is still unknown.

The study, taken as a whole, reports: Increased Spike-specific TCR breadth and depth were observed after two AZD1222 doses. The span of vaccine-associated CD4 TCRs extended across spike, with dominance at 160-218 and 743-854. Donors were largely white British and mainly female; clonal diversity was possibly underestimated.

TCRdb's copy holds only in-frame clones and misses some; the assay was immunoSEQ multiplex PCR. The table has 95,000 to 150,000 clones, approximately 90% seen once. This clonotype was sampled from an adult in good health. Sequencing was performed on peripheral blood, taken on day 0 of AZD1222 vaccination.

Written as DNA, the CDR3 is TGTGCCACCAGCAGAGATCGAACGGGGGCAGCAGGTGGCTACACCTTC. It is translated as CATSRDRTGAAGGYTF. The chain links TRBV15 to TRBJ1-2, with D maybe TRBD1 (6 bases). The CDR3 runs 16 residues. The V and J ends lost 0 bases and 7 bases respectively, with 18 bases between them. Germline V gene data show CDR1 as LNHNV and CDR2 as YYDKDF (reference sequence).